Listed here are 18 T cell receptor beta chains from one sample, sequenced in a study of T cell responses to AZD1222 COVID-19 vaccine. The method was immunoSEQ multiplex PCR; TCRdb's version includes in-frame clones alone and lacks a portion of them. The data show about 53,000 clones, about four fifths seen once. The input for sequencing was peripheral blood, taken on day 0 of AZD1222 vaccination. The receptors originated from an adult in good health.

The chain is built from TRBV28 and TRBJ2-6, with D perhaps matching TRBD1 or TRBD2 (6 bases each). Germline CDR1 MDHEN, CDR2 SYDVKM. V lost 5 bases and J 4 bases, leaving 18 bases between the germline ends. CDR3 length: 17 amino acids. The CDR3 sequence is CASSPPGAGYGANVLTF. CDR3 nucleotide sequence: TGTGCCAGCAGTCCTCCGGGGGCGGGGTACGGGGCCAACGTCCTGACTTTC.

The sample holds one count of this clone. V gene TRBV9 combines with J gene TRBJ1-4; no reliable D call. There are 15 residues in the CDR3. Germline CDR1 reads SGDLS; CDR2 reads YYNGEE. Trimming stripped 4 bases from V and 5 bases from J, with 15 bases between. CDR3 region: CASSREVRGNEKLFF. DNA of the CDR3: TGTGCCAGCAGCAGGGAGGTCCGAGGAAATGAAAAACTGTTTTTT. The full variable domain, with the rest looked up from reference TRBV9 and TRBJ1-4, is DSGVTQTPKHLITATGQRVTLRCSPRSGDLSVYWYQQSLDQGLQFLIQYYNGEERAKGNILERFSAQQFPDLHSELNLSSLELGDSALYFCASSREVRGNEKLFFGSGTQLSVL.

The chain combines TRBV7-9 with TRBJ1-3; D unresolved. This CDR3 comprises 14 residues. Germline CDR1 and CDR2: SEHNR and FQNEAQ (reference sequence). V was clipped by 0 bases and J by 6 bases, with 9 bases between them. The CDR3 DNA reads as TGTGCCAGCAGCTTAGCCCAAGTTACAAACACCATATATTTT. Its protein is CASSLAQVTNTIYF.

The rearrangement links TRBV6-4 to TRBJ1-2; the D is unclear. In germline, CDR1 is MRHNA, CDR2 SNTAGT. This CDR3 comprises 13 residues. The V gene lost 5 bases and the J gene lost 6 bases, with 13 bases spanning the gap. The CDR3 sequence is CASSSSADDGYTF. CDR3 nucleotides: TGTGCCAGCAGTAGTAGCGCAGACGATGGCTACACCTTC.

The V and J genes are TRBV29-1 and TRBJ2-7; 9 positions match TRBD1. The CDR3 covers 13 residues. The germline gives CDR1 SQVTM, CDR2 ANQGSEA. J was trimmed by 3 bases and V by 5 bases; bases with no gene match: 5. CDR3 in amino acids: CSVTGTGNYEQYF. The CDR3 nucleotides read TGCAGCGTTACCGGGACAGGGAACTACGAGCAGTACTTC.

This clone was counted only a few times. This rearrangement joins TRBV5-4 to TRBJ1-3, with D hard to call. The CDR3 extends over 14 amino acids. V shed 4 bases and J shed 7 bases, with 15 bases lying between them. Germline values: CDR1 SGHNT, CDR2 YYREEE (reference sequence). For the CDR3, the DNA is TGTGCCAGCAGCCCCGGGTCCCTCGGGAACACCATATATTTT. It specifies CASSPGSLGNTIYF.

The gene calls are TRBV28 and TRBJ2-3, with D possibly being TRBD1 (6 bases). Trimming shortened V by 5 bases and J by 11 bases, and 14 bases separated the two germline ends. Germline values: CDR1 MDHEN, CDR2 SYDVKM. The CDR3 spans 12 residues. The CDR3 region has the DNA TGTGCCAGCAGTCCCGGACAGCGGAAGCAGTATTTT. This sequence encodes CASSPGQRKQYF.

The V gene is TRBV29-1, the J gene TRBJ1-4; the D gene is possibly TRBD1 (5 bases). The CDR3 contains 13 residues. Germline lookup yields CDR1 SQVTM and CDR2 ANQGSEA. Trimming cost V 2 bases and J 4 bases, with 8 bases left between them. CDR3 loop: CSVEQGLNEKLFF. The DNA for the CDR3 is TGCAGCGTTGAACAGGGCCTTAATGAAAAACTGTTTTTT.

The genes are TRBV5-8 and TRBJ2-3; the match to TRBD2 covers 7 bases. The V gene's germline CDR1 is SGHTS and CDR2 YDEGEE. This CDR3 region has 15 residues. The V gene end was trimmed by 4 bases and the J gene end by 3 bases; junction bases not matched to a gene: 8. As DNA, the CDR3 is TGTGCCAGCAGCGCGGTGGGGAGGGTAACAGATACGCAGTATTTT. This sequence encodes CASSAVGRVTDTQYF. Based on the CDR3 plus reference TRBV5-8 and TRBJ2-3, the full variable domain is EAGVTQSPTHLIKTRGQQATLRCSPISGHTSVYWYQQALGLGLQFLLWYDEGEERNRGNFPPRFSGRQFPNYSSELNVNALELEDSALYLCASSAVGRVTDTQYFGPGTRLTVL.

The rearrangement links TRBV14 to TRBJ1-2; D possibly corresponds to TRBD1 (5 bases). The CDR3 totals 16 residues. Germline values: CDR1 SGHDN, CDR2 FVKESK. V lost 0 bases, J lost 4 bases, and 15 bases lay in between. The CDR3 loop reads CASSQDTPGPAYGYTF. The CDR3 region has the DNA TGTGCCAGCAGCCAAGACACACCAGGGCCTGCCTATGGCTACACCTTC.

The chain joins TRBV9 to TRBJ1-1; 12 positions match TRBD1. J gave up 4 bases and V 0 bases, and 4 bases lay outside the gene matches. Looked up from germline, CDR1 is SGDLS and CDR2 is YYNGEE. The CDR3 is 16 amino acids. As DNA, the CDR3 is TGTGCCAGCAGCGTAGAAGGGACAGGGGGCGCCACTGAAGCTTTCTTT. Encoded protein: CASSVEGTGGATEAFF.

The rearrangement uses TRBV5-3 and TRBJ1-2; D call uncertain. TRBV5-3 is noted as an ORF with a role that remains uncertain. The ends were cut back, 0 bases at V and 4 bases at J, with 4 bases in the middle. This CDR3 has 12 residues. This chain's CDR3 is CARSLGVYGYTF. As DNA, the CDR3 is TGTGCCAGAAGCTTGGGGGTCTATGGCTACACCTTC.

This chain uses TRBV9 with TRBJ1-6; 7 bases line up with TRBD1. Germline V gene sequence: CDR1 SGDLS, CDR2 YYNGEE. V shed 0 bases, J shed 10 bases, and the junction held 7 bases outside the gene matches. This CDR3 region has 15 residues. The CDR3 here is CASSVGDRGYSPLHF. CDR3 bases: TGTGCCAGCAGCGTAGGGGACAGAGGATACTCACCCCTCCACTTT.

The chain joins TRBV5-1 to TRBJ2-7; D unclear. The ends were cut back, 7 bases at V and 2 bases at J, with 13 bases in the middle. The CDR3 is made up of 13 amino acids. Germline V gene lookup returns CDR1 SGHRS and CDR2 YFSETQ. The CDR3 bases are TGCGCCAGCGCCAATCGCGTTACCTACGAGCAGTACTTC. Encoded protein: CASANRVTYEQYF.

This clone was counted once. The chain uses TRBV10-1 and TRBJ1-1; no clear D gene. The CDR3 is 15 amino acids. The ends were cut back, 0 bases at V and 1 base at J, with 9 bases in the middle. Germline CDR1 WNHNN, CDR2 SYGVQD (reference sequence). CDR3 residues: CASSESKDWNTEAFF. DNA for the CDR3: TGCGCCAGCAGTGAGTCGAAGGACTGGAACACTGAAGCTTTCTTT.

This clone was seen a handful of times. Here the CDR3 reads CASSREPIAGELFF. Here the CDR3 DNA reads TGCGCCAGCAGCCGGGAACCGATCGCCGGGGAGCTGTTTTTT. This chain connects TRBV4-1 to TRBJ2-2; D ambiguous. The CDR3 sequence is 14 residues long. Germline-derived CDR1 and CDR2 are MGHRA and YSYEKL. Trimming cost V 4 bases and J 6 bases, with 12 bases left between them.

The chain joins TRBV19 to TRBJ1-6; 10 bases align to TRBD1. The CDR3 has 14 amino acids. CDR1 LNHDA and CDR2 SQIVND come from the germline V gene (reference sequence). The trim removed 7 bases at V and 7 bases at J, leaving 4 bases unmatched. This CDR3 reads CASTGQGRNSPLHF. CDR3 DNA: TGTGCCAGTACGGGACAGGGGCGCAATTCACCCCTCCACTTT.

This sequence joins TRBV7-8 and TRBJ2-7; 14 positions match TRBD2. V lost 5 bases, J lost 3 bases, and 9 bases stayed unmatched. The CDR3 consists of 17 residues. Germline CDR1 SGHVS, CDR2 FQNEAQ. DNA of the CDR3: TGTGCCAGCAGCGGGAGGACTAGCGGGAGGAAAAACTACGAGCAGTACTTC. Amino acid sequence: CASSGRTSGRKNYEQYF.